The TCR beta chain under discussion was sequenced for a study of blood T cell repertoires in COVID-19. Study summary: Acute-phase and convalescent COVID-19 samples originated in the United States, Italy and Spain. T cells, B-cell-depleted T cells, or PBMCs provided the cDNA or gDNA that served as material.

Deletions cut 3 bases from V and 7 bases from J, with 19 bases between. Per the germline V gene, CDR1 is ENHRY and CDR2 is SYGVKD. This CDR3 has 16 residues. Original processing notes: From reference gene primer amplification, estimates of nucleated cell counts were derived. TCRdb keeps only in-frame clones here, not all; method: immunoSEQ multiplex PCR. V and J calls and clone size are given by that table; D and trimming were obtained from the DNA. This sample has around 86,000 clones, with approximately 89% found just once. J is TRBJ2-1 and V is TRBV10-3; a possible D gene is TRBD2 (6 bases). Material: peripheral blood. The clonotype was recovered from a human donor with acute or convalescent COVID-19. The donor label of this sample is uncertain. CDR3 amino acids: CAISDRVAPEGNEQFF. The CDR3 region has the DNA TGTGCCATCAGTGATAGGGTAGCCCCGGAGGGAAATGAGCAGTTCTTC.